What follows are 26 T cell receptor beta chains derived from one specimen sequenced in a study of PD-L1 blockade in urothelial cancer. Sequencing used immunoSEQ multiplex PCR; TCRdb keeps in-frame clones, though not all of them. This table has 45,000 to 50,000 clones, approximately 88% appearing once. The input for sequencing was PBMCs, taken around atezolizumab (anti-PD-L1) treatment. The receptors shown here come from an elderly man with urothelial cancer.

The genes are TRBV11-2 and TRBJ1-1; a weak D match, TRBD1 (5 bases). This CDR3 has 15 amino acids. Germline CDR1 reads SGHAT; CDR2 reads FQNNGV. Trimming pared 2 bases from V and 4 bases from J, leaving 14 bases between. CDR3 bases: TGTGCCAGCAGCTTACGGGAGCAGGGACCCACTGAAGCTTTCTTT. Amino acids: CASSLREQGPTEAFF. Together with reference TRBV11-2 and TRBJ1-1, the CDR3 gives the full variable domain: EAGVAQSPRYKIIEKRQSVAFWCNPISGHATLYWYQQILGQGPKLLIQFQNNGVVDDSQLPKDRFSAERLKGVDSTLKIQPAKLEDSAVYLCASSLREQGPTEAFFGQGTRLTVV.

This clone occurred once. The chain employs TRBV29-1 and TRBJ2-7; weak D call: TRBD2 (5 bases). CDR3 length: 11 residues. The germline V gene encodes CDR1 SQVTM and CDR2 ANQGSEA. The V gene lost 6 bases and the J gene lost 2 bases, with 8 bases spanning the gap. In nucleotides, the CDR3 is TGCAGCGTGACTACAACCTACGAGCAGTACTTC. The encoded protein is CSVTTTYEQYF.

The rearrangement links TRBV19 to TRBJ2-3; 10 nucleotides line up with TRBD2. Per the germline V gene, CDR1 is LNHDA and CDR2 is SQIVND (reference sequence). CDR3 size: 14 residues. V lost 11 bases and J lost 8; bases outside the gene matches: 13. CDR3: CASTSGTSVTTQYF. The CDR3 nucleotides are TGTGCCTCCACTAGCGGGACTAGCGTAACTACGCAGTATTTT. Full variable domain (outside the CDR3, taken from reference TRBV19 and TRBJ2-3): DGGITQSPKYLFRKEGQNVTLSCEQNLNHDAMYWYRQDPGQGLRLIYYSQIVNDFQKGDIAEGYSVSREKKESFPLTVTSAQKNPTAFYLCASTSGTSVTTQYFGPGTRLTVL.

The chain uses TRBV6-6 and TRBJ2-1; 12 bases agree with TRBD1. V was clipped by 6 bases and J by 7 bases; unmatched bases: 7. CDR3 length: 15 amino acids. CDR1 is MNHNY, CDR2 SVGAGI, per germline (reference sequence). The CDR3, as DNA: TGTGCCAGCAGACGGGGACAGGGGGCCCGGAATGAGCAGTTCTTC. It yields the protein CASRRGQGARNEQFF.

The chain joins TRBV30 to TRBJ2-5; D is uncertain. Germline V gene sequence: CDR1 GTSNPN, CDR2 SVGIG (reference sequence). The CDR3 length is 13 residues. Trimming removed 2 bases at V and 4 bases at J, with 11 bases between. CDR3 amino acids: CAWSRNSRETQYF. The DNA for the CDR3 is TGTGCCTGGAGTCGCAACAGCCGAGAGACCCAGTACTTC. The variable domain in full, completed from reference TRBV30 and TRBJ2-5, reads SQTIHQWPATLVQPVGSPLSLECTVEGTSNPNLYWYRQAAGRGLQLLFYSVGIGQISSEVPQNLSASRPQDRQFILSSKKLLLSDSGFYLCAWSRNSRETQYFGPGTRLLVL.

This chain connects TRBV7-2 to TRBJ2-1, with 7 positions matching TRBD1. After removal of 3 bases from V and 0 bases from J, the junction contained 2 bases not matched to a gene. The CDR3 covers 15 residues. The V gene's germline CDR1 is SGHTA and CDR2 FQGNSA. CDR3 coding DNA: TGTGCCAGCAGCTTCAGGGGGAGCTCCTACAATGAGCAGTTCTTC. Protein product: CASSFRGSSYNEQFF.

This chain links TRBV19 with TRBJ2-3; weak D call: TRBD2 (5 bases). Germline V lookup: CDR1 LNHDA, CDR2 SQIVND (reference sequence). Deletions cut 7 bases from V and 3 bases from J, with 14 bases between. The CDR3 is made up of 14 amino acids. CDR3 bases: TGTGCCAGTACGCCTAGCAGGCAAACAGATACGCAGTATTTT. This gives the protein CASTPSRQTDTQYF.

The chain employs TRBV30 and TRBJ2-2; D remains ambiguous. Deletions cut 8 bases from V and 1 base from J, with 8 bases between. This CDR3 region has 12 residues. Germline-derived CDR1 and CDR2 are GTSNPN and SVGIG (reference sequence). The CDR3 here is CAQSRNTGELFF. The DNA of the CDR3 is TGTGCCCAATCTAGGAACACCGGGGAGCTGTTTTTT.

The chain couples TRBV5-1 to TRBJ1-4; 8 bases are shared with TRBD1. Germline V lookup: CDR1 SGHRS, CDR2 YFSETQ. The J segment lost 3 bases and the V segment lost 5 bases, leaving 3 bases of the junction unmatched. The CDR3 covers 14 residues. The CDR3 DNA sequence: TGCGCCAGCAGAAAGACAGGGGCTAATGAAAAACTGTTTTTT. It codes for CASRKTGANEKLFF.

The rearrangement links TRBV4-1 to TRBJ2-5; 10 nucleotides align to TRBD2. The germline CDR1 and CDR2 sequences are MGHRA and YSYEKL. The CDR3 loop spans 15 amino acids. The junction had 5 bases not matched to a gene; V was cut back by 0 bases and J by 7 bases. The CDR3 sequence is CASSQETSGRVTQYF. In nucleotides, the CDR3 is TGCGCCAGCAGCCAAGAGACCAGCGGGAGGGTGACCCAGTACTTC.

This clone was counted once. This rearrangement joins TRBV5-1 to TRBJ2-2; a possible D gene is TRBD2 (6 bases). CDR1 and CDR2 (germline): SGHRS, YFSETQ. V shed 0 bases and J shed 7 bases, with 13 bases lying between them. This CDR3 has 15 residues. CDR3 protein: CASSLESGRNGELFF. The DNA of the CDR3 is TGCGCCAGCAGCTTGGAGTCAGGGAGGAACGGGGAGCTGTTTTTT. The full variable domain, completed using reference TRBV5-1 and TRBJ2-2, is KAGVTQTPRYLIKTRGQQVTLSCSPISGHRSVSWYQQTPGQGLQFLFEYFSETQRNKGNFPGRFSGRQFSNSRSEMNVSTLELGDSALYLCASSLESGRNGELFFGEGSRLTVL.

This rearrangement joins TRBV6-6 to TRBJ2-5, with 7 bases matching TRBD1. With V trimmed by 5 bases and J by 5 bases, 14 bases remained unmatched. The CDR3 loop spans 16 amino acids. Germline V lookup: CDR1 MNHNY, CDR2 SVGAGI (reference sequence). Here the CDR3 reads CASSQSTGYSRETQYF. The CDR3 nucleotides are TGTGCCAGCAGTCAGTCGACAGGGTATTCTCGTGAGACCCAGTACTTC.

This chain connects TRBV11-2 to TRBJ2-7, with 9 bases lining up with TRBD1. V was pared by 2 bases and J by 2 bases, with 1 base of the junction left unmatched. This CDR3 is 14 amino acids long. Germline V lookup: CDR1 SGHAT, CDR2 FQNNGV. In nucleotides, the CDR3 is TGTGCCAGCAGCTTAACAGGGGGCGCCTACGAGCAGTACTTC. The encoded protein is CASSLTGGAYEQYF.

Here the CDR3 DNA reads TGTGCCAGCAGCCAAGGCGGAACCCAAGCCTACAATGAGCAGTTCTTC. Its protein is CASSQGGTQAYNEQFF. The chain recombines TRBV4-2 with TRBJ2-1; D unresolved. Trimming left V 1 base short and J 2 bases short, with 12 bases between. Per germline, CDR1 LGHNA and CDR2 YNFKEQ. This CDR3 region has 16 residues.

The chain recombines TRBV18 with TRBJ2-2, with unresolved D. The ends were cut back, 3 bases at V and 8 bases at J, with 7 bases in the middle. Germline values: CDR1 KGHSH, CDR2 LQKENI. The CDR3 contains 12 residues. CDR3 region: CASSPAQGELFF. The CDR3 DNA reads TGTGCCAGCTCACCGGCCCAGGGGGAGCTGTTTTTT.

The rearrangement uses TRBV10-3 and TRBJ2-7; a possible D gene is TRBD2 (5 bases). This CDR3 region has 12 residues. The ends were cut back, 6 bases at V and 3 bases at J, with 9 bases in the middle. CDR1 and CDR2 from the germline V gene are ENHRY and SYGVKD. The CDR3 region is CAIRDGDYEQYF. CDR3 DNA sequence: TGTGCCATCAGGGACGGGGACTACGAGCAGTACTTC.

V and J are TRBV30 and TRBJ2-2; 7 bases agree with TRBD2. CDR3 length equals 17 residues. V lost 2 bases to trimming and J lost 2 bases; unmatched junction nucleotides: 11. Germline CDR1 GTSNPN, CDR2 SVGIG (reference sequence). For the CDR3, the DNA is TGTGCCTGGAGTAGAGCAAGGACTAGAGGAAACACCGGGGAGCTGTTTTTT. Translation gives CAWSRARTRGNTGELFF. Full variable domain (remainder filled in from reference TRBV30 and TRBJ2-2): SQTIHQWPATLVQPVGSPLSLECTVEGTSNPNLYWYRQAAGRGLQLLFYSVGIGQISSEVPQNLSASRPQDRQFILSSKKLLLSDSGFYLCAWSRARTRGNTGELFFGEGSRLTVL.

This clone came up a few times. V and J are TRBV19 and TRBJ2-2; TRBD1 matches at 11 bases. The CDR3 has 17 amino acids. The germline gives CDR1 LNHDA, CDR2 SQIVND (reference sequence). Germline trimming cut 10 bases from V and 3 bases from J; bases unmatched to any gene: 13. CDR3 loop: CATLNRDRGWDTGELFF. CDR3 nucleotide sequence: TGTGCCACCCTCAACCGGGACAGGGGGTGGGACACCGGGGAGCTGTTTTTT.

The V and J genes are TRBV7-8 and TRBJ2-7, with D maybe TRBD2 (5 bases). CDR1 is SGHVS, CDR2 FQNEAQ, per germline. The CDR3 is made up of 14 amino acids. V was shortened by 1 base and J by 3 bases, with 10 bases between the two germline ends. The CDR3 DNA reads as TGTGCCAGCAGCTTAGTTGGGAGTTTCTACGAGCAGTACTTC. The encoded protein is CASSLVGSFYEQYF.

This rearrangement joins TRBV18 to TRBJ2-2; 7 bases map to TRBD1. J was trimmed by 0 bases and V by 2 bases; bases with no gene match: 6. There are 17 residues in the CDR3. Germline V gives CDR1 KGHSH, CDR2 LQKENI. The CDR3 DNA is TGTGCCAGCTCACCATACGCCGGGACAGCGAACACCGGGGAGCTGTTTTTT. Protein: CASSPYAGTANTGELFF.

For the CDR3, the DNA is TGTGCCAGTAGTATATCTGGGGGACAGGGTCTCTATGGCTACACCTTC. Amino acid sequence: CASSISGGQGLYGYTF. The genes are TRBV19 and TRBJ1-2, with 9 nucleotides matching TRBD1. From germline, CDR1 is LNHDA and CDR2 SQIVND (reference sequence). This CDR3 region has 16 residues. V lost 2 bases to trimming and J lost 4 bases; unmatched junction nucleotides: 8.

V gene TRBV6-5 combines with J gene TRBJ2-1; tentatively, D is TRBD2 (5 bases). Deletions cut 5 bases from V and 6 bases from J, with 11 bases between. Per germline, CDR1 MNHEY and CDR2 SVGAGI. The CDR3 is 13 residues long. The DNA of the CDR3 is TGTGCCAGCAGTGGTACTAGTCGCAATGAGCAGTTCTTC. Translation gives CASSGTSRNEQFF.

This rearrangement joins TRBV29-1 to TRBJ2-3; 11 bases align to TRBD1. This CDR3 has 17 amino acids. CDR1 is SQVTM and CDR2 is ANQGSEA in the germline V gene. V lost 2 bases to trimming and J lost 1 base; unmatched junction nucleotides: 8. The CDR3 sequence: CSVESGQGAFGTDTQYF. The CDR3 DNA reads TGCAGCGTTGAATCTGGACAGGGGGCGTTCGGCACAGATACGCAGTATTTT.

V and J are TRBV30 and TRBJ2-7, with a possible D match to TRBD1 (5 bases). CDR1 is GTSNPN and CDR2 is SVGIG in the germline V gene (reference sequence). This CDR3 has 14 residues. The V and J ends lost 0 bases and 1 base respectively, with 10 bases between them. The DNA of the CDR3 is TGTGCCTGGAGTGTAGGTCCAGGGTCCTACGAGCAGTACTTC. It is translated as CAWSVGPGSYEQYF.

The chain is built from TRBV19 and TRBJ1-5, with a possible D match to TRBD1 (5 bases). The germline gives CDR1 LNHDA, CDR2 SQIVND (reference sequence). V was pared by 6 bases and J by 7 bases, with 22 bases between. The CDR3 contains 16 residues. For the CDR3, the DNA is TGTGCCAGTAGCTTCCCCCCTCAGGGTGTTGGGCAGCCCCAGCATTTT. Its translation: CASSFPPQGVGQPQHF.

This clone was recorded only once. The chain carries TRBV7-9 and TRBJ2-1; 9 bases agree with TRBD1. V lost 5 bases to trimming and J lost 8 bases; unmatched junction nucleotides: 13. CDR1 is SEHNR, CDR2 FQNEAQ, per germline (reference sequence). There are 16 residues in the CDR3. The CDR3 DNA reads as TGTGCCAGCAGCCCGAGGGAACAGGGGGCTTTCGATGAGCAGTTCTTC. Its translation: CASSPREQGAFDEQFF. Full variable domain (remainder filled in from reference TRBV7-9 and TRBJ2-1): DTGVSQNPRHKITKRGQNVTFRCDPISEHNRLYWYRQTLGQGPEFLTYFQNEAQLEKSRLLSDRFSAERPKGSFSTLEIQRTEQGDSAMYLCASSPREQGAFDEQFFGPGTRLTVL.